This entry lists 7 T cell receptor beta chains sequenced from one sample in a study of identical twins. Via MiXCR, TCRdb re-called the 5' RACE reads, giving one row per CDR3 protein. The table lists 1.5 million to 2 million distinct CDR3 sequences, less than 35% of them singletons. Sequenced material: cord blood. All receptors come from a newborn girl in good health.

This clonotype was recorded only once. V usage is TRBV9 and J usage is TRBJ2-2, with D unresolved. CDR3 length equals 15 residues. Per the germline V gene, CDR1 is SGDLS and CDR2 is YYNGEE. V was trimmed by 0 bases and J by 7 bases, leaving 13 bases between them. CDR3 nucleotides: TGTGCCAGCAGCGTAGTCCCCGCAGGCGGCGGGGAGCTGTTTTTT. Its translation: CASSVVPAGGGELFF.

The chain carries TRBV12-3 or TRBV12-4 and TRBJ2-2; no clear D. V was clipped by 3 bases and J by 8 bases, with 7 bases between them. This CDR3 region has 12 residues. The CDR3 loop reads CASSFPSGELFF. Here the CDR3 DNA reads TGTGCCAGCAGTTTTCCTTCGGGGGAGCTGTTTTTT.

The sample holds many counts of this clonotype. This rearrangement joins TRBV4-2 to TRBJ2-1; TRBD2 aligns across 7 bases. Germline CDR1 is LGHNA and CDR2 is YNFKEQ. Trimming took 1 base from V and 2 from J; bases not matched to a gene: 2. The CDR3 is 15 amino acids. CDR3 coding DNA: TGTGCCAGCAGCCAAGCCGGGACTACCTACAATGAGCAGTTCTTC. This translates into CASSQAGTTYNEQFF.

The rearrangement joins TRBV4-1 to TRBJ1-1, with TRBD1 as a possible D gene (6 bases). The CDR3 runs to 15 residues. V shed 2 bases and J shed 3 bases, with 13 bases lying between them. Germline V lookup: CDR1 MGHRA, CDR2 YSYEKL. The CDR3 DNA follows: TGCGCCAGCAGCCAAAGACAGGACGTGTACACTGAAGCTTTCTTT. This sequence encodes CASSQRQDVYTEAFF.

The V and J genes are TRBV12-3 or TRBV12-4 and TRBJ1-2; D might be TRBD1 (6 bases). V dropped 6 bases and J dropped 4 bases, with 18 bases sitting between them. The length of the CDR3 is 15 residues. CDR3 protein: CASSYGGLFGYGYTF. Written as DNA, the CDR3 is TGTGCCAGCAGCTATGGGGGGCTCTTTGGCTATGGCTACACCTTC.

This clonotype occurred a few times. The chain recombines TRBV14 with TRBJ2-5, with 9 bases fitting TRBD1. There are 18 residues in the CDR3. Germline CDR1 and CDR2: SGHDN and FVKESK. J gave up 2 bases and V 0 bases, and 10 bases lay outside the gene matches. Here the CDR3 DNA reads TGTGCCAGCAGCCAAGATCAAGGGGACAGGGTGGATCAAGAGACCCAGTACTTC. This translates into CASSQDQGDRVDQETQYF.

As regards this clonotype: Its ends do not fully match the called genes, so a read error is possible. V and J are TRBV5-1 and TRBJ1-2, with TRBD1 as a possible D gene (5 bases). This CDR3 has 14 residues. Germline V CDR1 and CDR2: SGHRS, YFSETQ. This chain's CDR3 is CAGSGSRVFDGYTF. The CDR3 DNA follows: TGCGCCGGCAGCGGTAGCAGGGTGTTCGATGGCTACACCTTC. Using reference TRBV5-1 and TRBJ1-2 for the parts outside the CDR3, the full variable domain is KAGVTQTPRYLIKTRGQQVTLSCSPISGHRSVSWYQQTPGQGLQFLFEYFSETQRNKGNFPGRFSGRQFSNSRSEMNVSTLELGDSALYLCAGSGSRVFDGYTFGSGTRLTVV.